This TCR beta chain was sequenced during a study of blood T cell repertoires in COVID-19. The germline CDR1 and CDR2 sequences are SNHLY and FYNNEI. CDR3 size: 14 residues. With V trimmed by 9 bases and J by 1 base, 7 bases remained unmatched. This clone was seen only once. Assay: immunoSEQ multiplex PCR; the TCRdb copy retains only in-frame clones and omits some. Seen here are 240,000 or so clones, roughly 79% observed once, and the top ten hold around 7.2%. This chain joins TRBV2 and TRBJ2-3; 7 bases are shared with TRBD2. The TCR comes from a woman of 80 years or more with COVID-19, enrolled during active disease. The sequenced sample was peripheral blood. The CDR3 here is CARGGRGRTDTQYF. CDR3 bases: TGTGCCAGGGGAGGGAGGGGTCGCACAGATACGCAGTATTTT.